This T cell receptor (beta chain) was profiled in a study of shared clonotypes between healthy human individuals. Findings and limits, study-wide: Several donors shared roughly 5% of their naive CD4 clonotypes.

As originally analysed: Filtering differed because ImmunoSEQ produced junction-only sequences that carried no quality scores. Clones were read by immunoSEQ multiplex PCR, and TCRdb kept only the in-frame ones, dropping some. The V and J calls and clone size come from that table; D and trimming were worked out from the DNA. The table includes more than 2,000,000 clones, about 92% detected once. V was pared by 2 bases and J by 6 bases, with 11 bases between. From germline, CDR1 is LGHNA and CDR2 YNFKEQ. CDR3 length equals 14 residues. Turning to this clone: Its antigen is currently unknown.

A CD45RA+ naive subset and a CD45RA-negative memory subset were split from CD4+ cells. The chain joins TRBV4-2 to TRBJ2-1, with D perhaps TRBD2 (5 bases). The receptor comes from a man aged 18 to 35 in good health. Some clones in this sample may be carry-over from other donors' samples. The material sequenced was naive CD4+ T cells from PBMCs. Subset reported: CD45RA+ positively selected. The chain's CDR3 is CASSQTGNRNEQFF. DNA of the CDR3: TGTGCCAGCAGCCAAACGGGAAACCGCAATGAGCAGTTCTTC.